This T cell receptor (beta chain) was captured by sequencing in a study of blood T cell repertoires in COVID-19. V shed 3 bases and J shed 7 bases, with 12 bases lying between them. CDR1 is GTSNPN, CDR2 SVGIG, per germline (reference sequence). The length of the CDR3 is 13 residues. Cohort placement rested on clinical history that participants reported themselves. For recovered donors of Cohort 3, there were two negative PCRs, clearance, or symptom resolution. Here immunoSEQ multiplex PCR was the method, and the copy in TCRdb shows in-frame clones only, minus some. The data contain about 250,000 clones, about 88% of them seen just once; the ten biggest clones take up around 2.9%.

The source material was PBMCs or T cells enriched from blood (not recorded which). The chain combines TRBV30 with TRBJ2-2, with a tentative D call TRBD1 (6 bases). The sequence was collected from a woman aged 45-65 years who had recovered from COVID-19. CDR3 nucleotides: TGTGCCTGGAGCCCCAGGGGAAACGGGGAGCTGTTTTTT. It is translated as CAWSPRGNGELFF.